The next 14 T cell receptor beta chains were all read from a single sample in a study of blood T cells in healthy people across ages. A second PCR, run for about 7 to 11 cycles, used a sample-barcoded 5' primer plus a J-beta primer mix. TCRdb redid the calling of the 5' RACE reads with MiXCR, one entry per CDR3 protein. The data show 630,000 or so distinct CDR3 sequences, with roughly 31% seen just once and approximately 14% held by the top ten. Sequencing used blood. Receptors originate from a woman aged 80 or over in good health.

This clonotype has at least ten counts. CDR3 coding DNA: TGTGCCAGCGGTAGCGGGCTCTTAAATACGCAGTATTTT. Translating it yields CASGSGLLNTQYF. This rearrangement joins TRBV7-2 to TRBJ2-3; 7 bases match TRBD2. V trimming: 8 bases; J trimming: 7 bases; junction bases outside the gene matches: 9. This CDR3 has 13 amino acids. Germline V gives CDR1 SGHTA, CDR2 FQGNSA. Variable domain in full (rest from reference TRBV7-2 and TRBJ2-3): GAGVSQSPSNKVTEKGKDVELRCDPISGHTALYWYRQSLGQGLEFLIYFQGNSAPDKSGLPSDRFSAERTGGSVSTLTIQRTQQEDSAVYLCASGSGLLNTQYFGPGTRLTVL.

This clonotype was counted once. V is TRBV20-1 and J is TRBJ2-1, with a weak D call TRBD2 (6 bases). The CDR3 has 14 amino acids. CDR1 and CDR2 from the germline V gene are DFQATT and SNEGSKA (reference sequence). V was pared by 5 bases and J by 5 bases, with 16 bases between. The CDR3 sequence is CSAGGFPGHNEQFF. Written as DNA, the CDR3 is TGCAGTGCTGGGGGGTTCCCTGGGCACAATGAGCAGTTCTTC.

This clonotype has ten or more counts. V is TRBV6-2 or TRBV6-3 and J is TRBJ2-1, with 11 bases that match TRBD2. V was clipped by 4 bases and J by 2 bases; unmatched bases: 4. Germline lookup yields CDR1 MNHEY and CDR2 SVGEGT. The CDR3 consists of 16 residues. CDR3 region: CASSFLAGGPYNEQFF. Written as DNA, the CDR3 is TGTGCCAGCAGTTTCCTAGCGGGGGGCCCCTACAATGAGCAGTTCTTC.

This clonotype has only a few counts. The V call is TRBV4-3, the J call TRBJ1-5, with D maybe TRBD1 (5 bases). The CDR3 totals 19 residues. Germline V CDR1 and CDR2: LGHNA, YSLEER. Trimming left V 6 bases short and J 1 base short, with 25 bases between. This chain's CDR3 is CASRIIRGFNLGSNQPQHF. CDR3 sequence (DNA): TGCGCCAGCAGGATAATAAGGGGCTTTAACTTGGGAAGCAATCAGCCCCAGCATTTT.

The gene calls are TRBV7-8 and TRBJ1-5, with TRBD1 matching 7 bases. From germline, CDR1 is SGHVS and CDR2 FQNEAQ. This CDR3 has 16 amino acids. With 1 base clipped from V and 1 base from J, the junction kept 4 bases outside the gene matches. The CDR3: CASSLEGALSNQPQHF. In nucleotides, the CDR3 is TGTGCCAGCAGCTTAGAGGGGGCTCTGAGCAATCAGCCCCAGCATTTT.

This clonotype was counted many times. The V call is TRBV7-9, the J call TRBJ2-5; 9 bases line up with TRBD2. The V and J ends lost 5 bases and 5 bases, in that order; junction bases with no gene match: 9. The CDR3 length is 15 residues. The germline gives CDR1 SEHNR, CDR2 FQNEAQ (reference sequence). The CDR3: CASSPNAGGQETQYF. For the CDR3, the DNA is TGTGCCAGCAGCCCTAATGCGGGGGGGCAGGAGACCCAGTACTTC.

This clonotype has a count of ten or more. V usage is TRBV7-2 and J usage is TRBJ1-6; D possibly corresponds to TRBD1 (6 bases). Trimming took off 5 bases at V and 10 bases at J, with 12 bases between the two ends. This CDR3 comprises 13 residues. Germline assignment: CDR1 SGHTA and CDR2 FQGNSA. CDR3 region: CASSDRSGSPLHF. The CDR3 DNA reads TGTGCCAGCAGCGACAGGTCGGGATCACCCCTCCACTTT.

The chain links TRBV4-2 to TRBJ2-3; 10 nucleotides align to TRBD1. Germline-derived CDR1 and CDR2 are LGHNA and YNFKEQ. V lost 4 bases, J lost 4 bases, and 8 bases stayed unmatched. There are 16 residues in the CDR3. The CDR3 sequence: CASSPWTGGLSDTQYF. The DNA of the CDR3 is TGTGCCAGCAGCCCCTGGACAGGGGGGTTATCAGATACGCAGTATTTT.

Notes on this clonotype: A much more abundant neighbour one base away suggests this may be a read error. The CDR3 nucleotides are TGCAGTGCAGGGAGGGTAAGCTCCTACAATGAGCAGTACTTC. Protein sequence: CSAGRVSSYNEQYF. The V and J genes are TRBV20-1 and TRBJ2-1; TRBD2 agrees at 7 bases. The DNA matches TRBJ2-7 better at its end, which makes the J call doubtful. In germline, CDR1 is DFQATT, CDR2 SNEGSKA (reference sequence). This CDR3 is 14 amino acids long.

As regards this clonotype: Being one base from a much bigger clone, this may be a read error. The chain carries TRBV5-5 and TRBJ1-6, with D perhaps TRBD1 (6 bases). V lost 2 bases, J lost 8 bases, and 14 bases lay in between. The V gene's germline CDR1 is SGHKS and CDR2 YYEKEE (reference sequence). The CDR3 consists of 15 residues. The CDR3 spells CASSFLGGNDSPLHF. The CDR3 DNA is TGTGCCAGCAGCTTTCTAGGGGGGAATGATTCACCCCTCCACTTT.

In the case of this clonotype: This clone may be a read error of a much larger clone one base away. The chain recombines TRBV6-1 with TRBJ2-7; 8 nucleotides line up with TRBD1. The CDR3 loop spans 14 amino acids. Germline lookup yields CDR1 MNHNS and CDR2 SASEGT. The CDR3 region is CASREGGQDYEQYF. The CDR3 DNA reads as TGTGCCAGCAGGGAAGGGGGACAGGACTACGAGCAGTACTTC.

This clonotype has at least ten counts. The chain joins TRBV5-4 to TRBJ2-1, with a weak D call TRBD2 (7 bases). V was pared by 4 bases and J by 6 bases, with 20 bases between. Looked up from germline, CDR1 is SGHNT and CDR2 is YYREEE (reference sequence). The CDR3 extends over 16 amino acids. The CDR3 DNA reads as TGTGCCAGCAGCGCTACTTCGGGGGGCCGTTTCAATGAGCAGTTCTTC. Protein: CASSATSGGRFNEQFF.

This chain uses TRBV12-3 or TRBV12-4 with TRBJ2-2; TRBD2 matches at 11 bases. CDR3 length: 18 residues. J gave up 3 bases and V 2 bases, and 8 bases lay outside the gene matches. As DNA, the CDR3 is TGTGCCAGCAGTTTAAAGGCTAGCGGGGGGTGGTACACCGGGGAGCTGTTTTTT. Protein sequence: CASSLKASGGWYTGELFF.

This clonotype was counted many times. The chain combines TRBV5-6 with TRBJ1-6; 8 bases are a match to TRBD1. With V trimmed by 3 bases and J by 7 bases, 6 bases remained unmatched. This CDR3 is built from 15 residues. Germline CDR1 and CDR2: SGHDT and YYEEEE. Here the CDR3 reads CASSSGDRLNSPLHF. CDR3 sequence (DNA): TGTGCCAGCAGCTCGGGGGACAGGCTCAATTCACCCCTCCACTTT.